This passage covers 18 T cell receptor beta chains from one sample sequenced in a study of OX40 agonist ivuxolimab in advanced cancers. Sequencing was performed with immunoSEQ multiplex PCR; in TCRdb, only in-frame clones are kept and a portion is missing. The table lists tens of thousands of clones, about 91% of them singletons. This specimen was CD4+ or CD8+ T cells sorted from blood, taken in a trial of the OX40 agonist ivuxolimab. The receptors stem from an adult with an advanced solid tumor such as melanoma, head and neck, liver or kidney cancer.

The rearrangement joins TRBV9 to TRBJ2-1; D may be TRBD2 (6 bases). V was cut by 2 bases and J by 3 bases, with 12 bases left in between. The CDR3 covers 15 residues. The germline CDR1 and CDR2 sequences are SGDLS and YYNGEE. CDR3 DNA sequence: TGTGCCAGCAGCGTCTCCACTAGCAGCTACAATGAGCAGTTCTTC. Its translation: CASSVSTSSYNEQFF.

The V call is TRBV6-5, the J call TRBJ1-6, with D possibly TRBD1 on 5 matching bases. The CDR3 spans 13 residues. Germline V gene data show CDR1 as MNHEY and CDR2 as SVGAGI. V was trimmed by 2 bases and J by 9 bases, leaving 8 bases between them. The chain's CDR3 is CASSYRGASPLHF. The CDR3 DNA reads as TGTGCCAGCAGTTACAGGGGAGCTTCACCCCTCCACTTT.

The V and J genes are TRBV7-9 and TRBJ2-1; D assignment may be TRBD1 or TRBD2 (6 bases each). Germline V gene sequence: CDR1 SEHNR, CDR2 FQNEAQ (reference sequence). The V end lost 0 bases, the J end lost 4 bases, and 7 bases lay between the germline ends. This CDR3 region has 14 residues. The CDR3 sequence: CASSLAGGYNEQFF. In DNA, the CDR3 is TGTGCCAGCAGCTTAGCAGGGGGGTACAATGAGCAGTTCTTC.

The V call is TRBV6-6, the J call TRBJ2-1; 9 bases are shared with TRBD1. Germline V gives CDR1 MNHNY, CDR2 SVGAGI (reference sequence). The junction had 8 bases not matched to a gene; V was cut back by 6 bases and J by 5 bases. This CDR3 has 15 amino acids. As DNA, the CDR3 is TGTGCCAGCAGCACTACCGGACAGGGGAACAATGAGCAGTTCTTC. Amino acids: CASSTTGQGNNEQFF.

CDR3 region: CAISGVGEDTEAFF. The CDR3 region has the DNA TGTGCCATCAGTGGAGTAGGTGAGGACACTGAAGCTTTCTTT. V usage is TRBV10-3 and J usage is TRBJ1-1, with no clear D. This CDR3 has 14 amino acids. The germline V and J ends were trimmed by 4 bases and 3 bases, with 12 bases remaining between them. CDR1 is ENHRY and CDR2 is SYGVKD in the germline V gene.

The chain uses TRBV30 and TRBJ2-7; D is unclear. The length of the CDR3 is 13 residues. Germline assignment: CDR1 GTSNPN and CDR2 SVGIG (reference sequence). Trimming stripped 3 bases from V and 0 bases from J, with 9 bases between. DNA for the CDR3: TGTGCCTGGAGGGAGCCTAGCTCCTACGAGCAGTACTTC. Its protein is CAWREPSSYEQYF.

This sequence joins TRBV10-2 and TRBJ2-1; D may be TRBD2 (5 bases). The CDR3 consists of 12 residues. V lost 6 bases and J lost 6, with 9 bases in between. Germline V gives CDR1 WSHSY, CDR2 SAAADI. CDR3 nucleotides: TGCGCCAGCAGCAGGACTGTCAATGAGCAGTTCTTC. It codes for CASSRTVNEQFF.

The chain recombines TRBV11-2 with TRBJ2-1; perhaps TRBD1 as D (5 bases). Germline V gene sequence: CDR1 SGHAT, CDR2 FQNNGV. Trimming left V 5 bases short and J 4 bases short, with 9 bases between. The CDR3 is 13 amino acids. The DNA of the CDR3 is TGTGCCAGCAGCGCGACAGCGTACAATGAGCAGTTCTTC. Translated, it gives CASSATAYNEQFF.

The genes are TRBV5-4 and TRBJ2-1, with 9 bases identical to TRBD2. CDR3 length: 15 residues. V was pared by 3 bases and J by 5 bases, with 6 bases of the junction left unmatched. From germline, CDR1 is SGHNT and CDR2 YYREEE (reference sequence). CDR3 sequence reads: CASSSVAGADNEQFF. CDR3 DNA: TGTGCCAGCAGCTCCGTAGCGGGGGCCGACAATGAGCAGTTCTTC.

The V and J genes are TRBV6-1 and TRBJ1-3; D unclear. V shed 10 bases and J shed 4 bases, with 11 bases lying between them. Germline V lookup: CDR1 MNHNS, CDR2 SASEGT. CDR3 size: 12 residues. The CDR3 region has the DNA TGTGCCACCCAGGACTCGGGAAACACCATATATTTT. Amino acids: CATQDSGNTIYF.

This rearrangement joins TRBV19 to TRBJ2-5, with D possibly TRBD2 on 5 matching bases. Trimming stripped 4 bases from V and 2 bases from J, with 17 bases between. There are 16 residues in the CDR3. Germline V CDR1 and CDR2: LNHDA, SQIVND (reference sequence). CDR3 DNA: TGTGCCAGTAGTAGGTCGGGGTACCCACTGCAAGAGACCCAGTACTTC. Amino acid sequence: CASSRSGYPLQETQYF. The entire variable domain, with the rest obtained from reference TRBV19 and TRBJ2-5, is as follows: DGGITQSPKYLFRKEGQNVTLSCEQNLNHDAMYWYRQDPGQGLRLIYYSQIVNDFQKGDIAEGYSVSREKKESFPLTVTSAQKNPTAFYLCASSRSGYPLQETQYFGPGTRLLVL.

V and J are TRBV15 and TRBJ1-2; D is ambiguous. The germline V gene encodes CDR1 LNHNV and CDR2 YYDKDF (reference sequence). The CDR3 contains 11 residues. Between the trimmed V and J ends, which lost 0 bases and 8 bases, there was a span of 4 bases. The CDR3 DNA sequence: TGTGCCACCAGCAGAGATGGAGGCTACACCTTC. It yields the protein CATSRDGGYTF.

The CDR3 DNA is TGCGCCAGCAGCCAAGTGGGGACAGGGAGTATTGAGCAGTTCTTC. It translates to CASSQVGTGSIEQFF. V is TRBV4-1 and J is TRBJ2-1, with 9 bases aligning to TRBD1. After removal of 1 base from V and 9 bases from J, the junction contained 7 bases not matched to a gene. The CDR3 is 15 amino acids. Germline loops: CDR1 MGHRA, CDR2 YSYEKL.

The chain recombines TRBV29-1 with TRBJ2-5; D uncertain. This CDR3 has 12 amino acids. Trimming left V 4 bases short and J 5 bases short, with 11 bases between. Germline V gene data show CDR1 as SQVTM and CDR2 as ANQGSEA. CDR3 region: CSVVAGEETQYF. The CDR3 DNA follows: TGCAGCGTTGTAGCAGGCGAGGAGACCCAGTACTTC. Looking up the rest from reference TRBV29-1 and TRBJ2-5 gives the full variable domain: SAVISQKPSRDICQRGTSLTIQCQVDSQVTMMFWYRQQPGQSLTLIATANQGSEATYESGFVIDKFPISRPNLTFSTLTVSNMSPEDSSIYLCSVVAGEETQYFGPGTRLLVL.

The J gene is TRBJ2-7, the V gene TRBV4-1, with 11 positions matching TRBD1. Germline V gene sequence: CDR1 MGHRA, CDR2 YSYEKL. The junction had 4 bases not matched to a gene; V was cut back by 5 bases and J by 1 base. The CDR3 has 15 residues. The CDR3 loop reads CASSWGQGESYEQYF. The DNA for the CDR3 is TGCGCCAGCAGCTGGGGACAGGGGGAGTCCTACGAGCAGTACTTC.

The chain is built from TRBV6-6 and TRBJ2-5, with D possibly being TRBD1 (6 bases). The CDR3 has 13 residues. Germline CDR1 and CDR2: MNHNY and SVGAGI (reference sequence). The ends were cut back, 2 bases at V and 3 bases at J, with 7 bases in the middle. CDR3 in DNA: TGTGCCAGCAGTTACGAGGGGGAAGAGACCCAGTACTTC. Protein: CASSYEGEETQYF.

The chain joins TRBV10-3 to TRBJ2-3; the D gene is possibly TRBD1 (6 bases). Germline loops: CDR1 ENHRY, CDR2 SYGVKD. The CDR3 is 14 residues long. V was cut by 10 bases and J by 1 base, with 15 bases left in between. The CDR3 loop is CATLRGGGTDTQYF. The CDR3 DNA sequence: TGTGCCACCCTGAGAGGGGGAGGCACAGATACGCAGTATTTT.

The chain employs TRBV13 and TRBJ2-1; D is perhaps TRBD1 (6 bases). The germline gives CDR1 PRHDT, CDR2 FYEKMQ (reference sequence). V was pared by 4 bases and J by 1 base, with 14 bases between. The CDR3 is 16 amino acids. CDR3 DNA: TGTGCCAGCAGCTGGGTTCGGGACAATTCCTACAATGAGCAGTTCTTC. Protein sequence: CASSWVRDNSYNEQFF.